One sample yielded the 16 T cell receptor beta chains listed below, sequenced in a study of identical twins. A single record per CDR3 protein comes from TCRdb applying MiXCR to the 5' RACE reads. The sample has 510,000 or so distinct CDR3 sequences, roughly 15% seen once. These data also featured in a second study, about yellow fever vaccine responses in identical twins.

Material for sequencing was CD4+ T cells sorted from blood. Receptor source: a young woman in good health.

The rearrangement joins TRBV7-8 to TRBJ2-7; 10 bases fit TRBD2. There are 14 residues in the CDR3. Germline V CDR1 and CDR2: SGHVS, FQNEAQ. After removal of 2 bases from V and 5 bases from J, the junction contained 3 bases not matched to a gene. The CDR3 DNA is TGTGCCAGCAGCTTACAAGCGGGAGGGGACGAGCAGTACGTC. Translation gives CASSLQAGGDEQYV.

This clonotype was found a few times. CDR3 amino acids: CASSGTLQAGEQFF. The CDR3 coding sequence is TGTGCCAGCAGTGGGACCCTCCAGGCGGGTGAGCAGTTCTTC. The chain joins TRBV2 to TRBJ2-1; D may be TRBD2 (5 bases). The CDR3 contains 14 residues. V was clipped by 4 bases and J by 9 bases, with 16 bases between them. Germline lookup yields CDR1 SNHLY and CDR2 FYNNEI. The full variable domain, rest sourced from reference TRBV2 and TRBJ2-1, is EPEVTQTPSHQVTQMGQEVILRCVPISNHLYFYWYRQILGQKVEFLVSFYNNEISEKSEIFDDQFSVERPDGSNFTLKIRSTKLEDSAMYFCASSGTLQAGEQFFGPGTRLTVL.

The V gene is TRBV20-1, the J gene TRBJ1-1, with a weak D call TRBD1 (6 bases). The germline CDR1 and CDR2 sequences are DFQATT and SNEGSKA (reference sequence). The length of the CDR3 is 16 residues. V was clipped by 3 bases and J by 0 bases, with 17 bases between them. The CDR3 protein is CSARVTRTAMNTEAFF. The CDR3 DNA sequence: TGCAGTGCTAGGGTTACCCGGACAGCTATGAACACTGAAGCTTTCTTT.

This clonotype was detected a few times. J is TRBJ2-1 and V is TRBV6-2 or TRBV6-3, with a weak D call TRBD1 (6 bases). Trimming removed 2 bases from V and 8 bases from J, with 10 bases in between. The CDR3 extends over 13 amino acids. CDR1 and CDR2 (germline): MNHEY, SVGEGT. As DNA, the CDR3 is TGTGCCAGCAGTTACCAACAGGGCTATGAGCAGTTCTTC. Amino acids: CASSYQQGYEQFF.

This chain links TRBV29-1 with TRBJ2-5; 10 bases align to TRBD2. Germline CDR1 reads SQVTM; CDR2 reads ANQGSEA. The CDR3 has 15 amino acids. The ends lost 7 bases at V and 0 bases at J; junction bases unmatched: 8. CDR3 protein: CSASTSGAYQETQYF. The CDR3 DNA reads TGCAGCGCATCTACTAGCGGGGCGTACCAAGAGACCCAGTACTTC. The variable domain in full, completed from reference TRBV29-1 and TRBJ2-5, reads SAVISQKPSRDICQRGTSLTIQCQVDSQVTMMFWYRQQPGQSLTLIATANQGSEATYESGFVIDKFPISRPNLTFSTLTVSNMSPEDSSIYLCSASTSGAYQETQYFGPGTRLLVL.

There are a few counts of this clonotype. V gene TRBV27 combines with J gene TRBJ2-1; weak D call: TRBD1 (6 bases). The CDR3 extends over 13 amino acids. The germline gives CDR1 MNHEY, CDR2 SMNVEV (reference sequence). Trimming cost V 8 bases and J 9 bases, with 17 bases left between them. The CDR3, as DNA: TGTGCCAGCGGGTCAGGGGCTGGGGGTGAGCAGTTCTTC. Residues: CASGSGAGGEQFF.

CDR3 coding DNA: TGTGCCAGCAGCGCAACAGGGCCTACCAACTATGGCTACACCTTC. It encodes CASSATGPTNYGYTF. The gene calls are TRBV9 and TRBJ1-2; tentative D call: TRBD1 (6 bases). Trimming pared 3 bases from V and 2 bases from J, leaving 14 bases between. CDR3 length: 15 residues. Germline V gene data show CDR1 as SGDLS and CDR2 as YYNGEE. Full variable domain (missing parts from reference TRBV9 and TRBJ1-2): DSGVTQTPKHLITATGQRVTLRCSPRSGDLSVYWYQQSLDQGLQFLIQYYNGEERAKGNILERFSAQQFPDLHSELNLSSLELGDSALYFCASSATGPTNYGYTFGSGTRLTVV.

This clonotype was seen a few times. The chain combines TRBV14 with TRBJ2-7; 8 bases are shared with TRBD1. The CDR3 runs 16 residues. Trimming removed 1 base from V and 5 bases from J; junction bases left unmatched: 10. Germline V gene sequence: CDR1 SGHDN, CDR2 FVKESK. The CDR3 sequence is CASSQGLWQGADEQYF. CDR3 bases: TGTGCCAGCAGCCAAGGTTTGTGGCAGGGGGCCGACGAGCAGTACTTC.

The DNA for the CDR3 is TGTGCCAGCAGTCCCTTGGACAGGATTAGAGATGAGCAGTTCTTC. This sequence encodes CASSPLDRIRDEQFF. V is TRBV28 and J is TRBJ2-1; 7 bases are a match to TRBD1. The CDR3 covers 15 residues. V shed 5 bases and J 8 bases; nucleotides not matched to a gene: 12. Germline V gene sequence: CDR1 MDHEN, CDR2 SYDVKM. The entire variable domain, with the rest obtained from reference TRBV28 and TRBJ2-1, is as follows: DVKVTQSSRYLVKRTGEKVFLECVQDMDHENMFWYRQDPGLGLRLIYFSYDVKMKEKGDIPEGYSVSREKKERFSLILESASTNQTSMYLCASSPLDRIRDEQFFGPGTRLTVL.

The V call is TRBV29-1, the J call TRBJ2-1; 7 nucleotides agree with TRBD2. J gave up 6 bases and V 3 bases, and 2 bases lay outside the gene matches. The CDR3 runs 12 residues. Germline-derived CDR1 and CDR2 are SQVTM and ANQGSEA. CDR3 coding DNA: TGCAGCGTTGACGGGACTACCAATGAGCAGTTCTTC. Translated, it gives CSVDGTTNEQFF.

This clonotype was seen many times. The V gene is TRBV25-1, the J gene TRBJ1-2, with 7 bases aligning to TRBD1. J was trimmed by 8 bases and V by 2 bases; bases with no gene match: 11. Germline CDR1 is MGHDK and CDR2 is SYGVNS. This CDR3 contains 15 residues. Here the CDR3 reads CASSEGGTDLGGYTF. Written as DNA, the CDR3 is TGTGCCAGCAGTGAAGGTGGGACAGACCTGGGGGGCTACACCTTC.

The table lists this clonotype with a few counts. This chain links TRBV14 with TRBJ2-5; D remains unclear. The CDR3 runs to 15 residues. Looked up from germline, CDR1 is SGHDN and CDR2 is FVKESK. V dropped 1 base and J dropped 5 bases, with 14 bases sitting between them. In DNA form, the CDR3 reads TGTGCCAGCAGCCAAGGCGACCGATGGCGGGAGACCCAGTACTTC. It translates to CASSQGDRWRETQYF. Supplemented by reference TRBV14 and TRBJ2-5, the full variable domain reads EAGVTQFPSHSVIEKGQTVTLRCDPISGHDNLYWYRRVMGKEIKFLLHFVKESKQDESGMPNNRFLAERTGGTYSTLKVQPAELEDSGVYFCASSQGDRWRETQYFGPGTRLLVL.

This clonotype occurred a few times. Here the CDR3 reads CAAVKGGSGLRNYGYTF. Here the CDR3 DNA reads TGTGCCGCAGTGAAAGGGGGGAGTGGGCTACGTAACTATGGCTACACCTTC. The J gene is TRBJ1-2, the V gene TRBV6-1; possibly TRBD1 for D (6 bases). Trimming took 11 bases from V and 1 from J, leaving 26 bases between them. This CDR3 comprises 17 residues. CDR1 is MNHNS and CDR2 is SASEGT in the germline V gene.

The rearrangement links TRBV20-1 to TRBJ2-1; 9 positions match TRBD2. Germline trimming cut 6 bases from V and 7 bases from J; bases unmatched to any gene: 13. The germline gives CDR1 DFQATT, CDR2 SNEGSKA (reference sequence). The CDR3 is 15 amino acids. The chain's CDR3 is CSATPGTSIRNEQFF. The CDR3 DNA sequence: TGCAGTGCGACTCCCGGGACTAGCATCCGGAATGAGCAGTTCTTC.

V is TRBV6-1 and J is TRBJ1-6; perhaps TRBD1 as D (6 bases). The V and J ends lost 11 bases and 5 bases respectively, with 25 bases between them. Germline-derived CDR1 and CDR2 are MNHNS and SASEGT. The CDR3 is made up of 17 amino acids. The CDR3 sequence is CAAAGAAGNLDNSPLHF. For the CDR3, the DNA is TGTGCCGCAGCAGGGGCAGCGGGTAACCTCGATAATTCACCCCTCCACTTT.

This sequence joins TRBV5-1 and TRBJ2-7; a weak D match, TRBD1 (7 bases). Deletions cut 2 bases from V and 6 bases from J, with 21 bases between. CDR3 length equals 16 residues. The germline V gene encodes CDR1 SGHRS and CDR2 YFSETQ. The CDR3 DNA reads TGCGCCAGCAGCTTCGGGAGAGGGGGCCTGGTACGCGAGCAGTACGTC. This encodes CASSFGRGGLVREQYV.